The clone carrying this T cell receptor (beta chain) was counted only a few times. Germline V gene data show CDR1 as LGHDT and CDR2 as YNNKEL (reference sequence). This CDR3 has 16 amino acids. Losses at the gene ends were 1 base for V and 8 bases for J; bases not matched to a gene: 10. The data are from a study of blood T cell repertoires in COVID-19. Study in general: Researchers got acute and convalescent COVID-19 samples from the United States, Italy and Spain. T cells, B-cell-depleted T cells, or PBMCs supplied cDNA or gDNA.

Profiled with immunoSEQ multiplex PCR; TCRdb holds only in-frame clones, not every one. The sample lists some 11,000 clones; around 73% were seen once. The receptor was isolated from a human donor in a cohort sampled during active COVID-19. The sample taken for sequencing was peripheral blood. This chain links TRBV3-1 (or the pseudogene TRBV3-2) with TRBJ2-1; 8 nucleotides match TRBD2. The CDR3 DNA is TGTGCCAGCAGCCAAGGGACGACTAGCGTTGTCCATGAGCAGTTCTTC. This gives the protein CASSQGTTSVVHEQFF.